Sequencing of this T cell receptor beta chain was carried out in a study of T cell repertoires in cytomegalovirus infection. For the study at large: Evidence of both CMV infection and a matching HLA type came from public TCR beta signatures. Notes on the study in general: Carriers of CMV and the relevant HLA type were discriminated by public TCR beta frequency. The response measured ex vivo was dominated by TCR beta clonotypes (HLA-C-restricted and CMV-specific).

TCRdb processed the reads anew with MiXCR; each CDR3 protein has one entry. Here the sample spans a few hundred thousand distinct CDR3 sequences, 35% to 50% being singletons. Germline values: CDR1 SGHAT, CDR2 FQNNGV. With V trimmed by 5 bases and J by 6 bases, 9 bases remained unmatched. The CDR3 is 16 amino acids. A few counts support this clonotype. Antigen unknown. This clonotype originated in a human donor in good health (CMV status not recorded). Some clones in this sample may be carry-over from other donors' samples. This sample comprised cultured PBMCs, obtained from culture after CMV antigen stimulation. The gene calls are TRBV11-2 and TRBJ2-1; 11 positions match TRBD1. The CDR3 coding sequence is TGTGCCAGCAGCCCCCTTCTGGGGACAGGGGGCAATGAGCAGTTCTTC. Translated, it gives CASSPLLGTGGNEQFF.